These 3 T cell receptor beta chains share one sample of origin, sequenced in a study of human T cells and chemical hapten exposure. Sample time point: healthy volunteer bleed at 2 weeks. Unfractionated whole blood yielded total RNA. TCRdb called the RACE reads again in MiXCR, with one record for every CDR3 protein. The table records under 95,000 distinct CDR3 sequences, about 8.7% of them present only once. The sequencing input was whole blood. The receptors were gathered from a female donor in good health. Some clones in this sample may be carry-over from other donors' samples.

The CDR3 DNA sequence: TGTGCCAGCAGTTTAGGGACAGGACTGCATAGCAATCAGCCCCAGCATTTT. Translation gives CASSLGTGLHSNQPQHF. The chain combines TRBV28 with TRBJ1-5; 8 positions agree with TRBD1. The CDR3 consists of 17 residues. CDR1 MDHEN and CDR2 SYDVKM come from the germline V gene. Trimming removed 2 bases from V and 0 bases from J; junction bases left unmatched: 6.

Many counts were recorded for this clonotype. The chain uses TRBV6-2 or TRBV6-3 and TRBJ1-5, with TRBD1 identical over 8 bases. The length of the CDR3 is 14 residues. The trim removed 3 bases at V and 6 bases at J, leaving 4 bases unmatched. From germline, CDR1 is MNHEY and CDR2 SVGEGT. This CDR3 is CASSYGQGGQPQHF. For the CDR3, the DNA is TGTGCCAGCAGTTATGGACAGGGTGGTCAGCCCCAGCATTTT.

This clonotype turned up a few times. The J gene is TRBJ2-7, the V gene TRBV6-1; no clear D. CDR1 is MNHNS, CDR2 SASEGT, per germline. V lost 4 bases and J lost 6, with 16 bases in between. The CDR3 runs 14 residues. This chain's CDR3 is CASSGLHRYFEQYF. The DNA of the CDR3 is TGTGCCAGCAGTGGATTACACAGATACTTCGAGCAGTACTTC.